Listed below are T cell receptor beta chains from one sample, sequenced in a study of blood T cells in healthy people across ages. Each CDR3 protein is one row after TCRdb ran MiXCR on the 5' RACE reads. The sample carries over 1,300,000 distinct CDR3 sequences, roughly 59% recorded once. The sequenced material came from blood. Receptors originate from a man between 18 and 29 years old in good health. Each CDR3 is given with its conserved first and last residue. Fields, in order: clone size, J gene, V gene, D gene, CDR3 DNA, CDR3 protein. D genes are given only for firm matches. Some rows mark clone size as missing; the rest say once, few, many or name a class of expanded clone.

>few|TRBJ2-3|TRBV29-1|NA
TGCAGCGCTGGACCGGTAATACGGGGCACAGATACGCAGTATTTT
CSAGPVIRGTDTQYF
>NA|TRBJ2-3|TRBV12-3/TRBV12-4|TRBD1
TGTGCCAGCAGCTGGGCCGGGGACAGGGGCACAGATACGCAGTATTTT
CASSWAGDRGTDTQYF
>NA|TRBJ2-5|TRBV30|TRBD2
TGTGCCTGGAGTGTACAGAGATCTAGCGGGAAGGGGGAGACCCAGTACTTC
CAWSVQRSSGKGETQYF
>NA|TRBJ1-4|TRBV10-3|NA
TGTGCCATCAGTGAGGTACAAGGAGGAGAAAAACTGTTTTTT
CAISEVQGGEKLFF
>NA|TRBJ2-5|TRBV28|TRBD2
TGTGCCAGCTGGGGGGGTATGGAGACCCAGTACTTC
CASWGGMETQYF
>few|TRBJ2-1|TRBV20-1|NA
TGCAGTGCTCCGGGACGCGGGCATGAGCAGTTCTTC
CSAPGRGHEQFF
>NA|TRBJ1-2|TRBV20-1|TRBD1
TGCAGTGCTAGAGATTCCTACGACAGGGACTATGGCTACACCTTC
CSARDSYDRDYGYTF
>NA|TRBJ2-1|TRBV10-3|TRBD1
TGTGCCACAAAGACAGGGGGCACGACCAATGAGCAGTTCTTC
CATKTGGTTNEQFF
>NA|TRBJ1-1|TRBV12-3/TRBV12-4|NA
TGTGCCAGCAGGGTGACAGCCCCAAACACTGAAGCTTTCTTT
CASRVTAPNTEAFF
>few|TRBJ1-2|TRBV20-1|NA
TGCAGTGCTCCCCAGAATAACTATGGCTACACCTTC
CSAPQNNYGYTF
>few|TRBJ2-7|TRBV12-3/TRBV12-4|NA
TGTGCCAGCAGTTTAACTAGTCCCTACAATGAGCAGTACTTC
CASSLTSPYNEQYF
>few|TRBJ2-3|TRBV5-1|NA
TGCGCCAGCAGCTCCTGGACTAGCACAGATACGCAGTATTTT
CASSSWTSTDTQYF
>NA|TRBJ2-1|TRBV12-3/TRBV12-4|TRBD2
TGTGCCAGCAGTTTAGGGCTAGCGGGGGTCTATATGGAGCAGTTCTTC
CASSLGLAGVYMEQFF
>NA|TRBJ1-6|TRBV20-1|NA
TGCAGCGTCTTGGGGACGGTGAATTCACCCCTCCACTTT
CSVLGTVNSPLHF
>NA|TRBJ2-7|TRBV2|NA
TGTGCCAGCATCGACACAGGGATAGCCTACGAGCAGTACTTC
CASIDTGIAYEQYF
>NA|TRBJ2-5|TRBV5-1|TRBD1
TGCGCCAGCAACAAGGACCGGGACAGGAGTAGGGAGACCCAGTACTTC
CASNKDRDRSRETQYF
>NA|TRBJ1-1|TRBV12-3/TRBV12-4|NA
TGTGCCAGCAGTTTTGGGGGAAAAGCTTTCTTT
CASSFGGKAFF
>few|TRBJ2-3|TRBV9|NA
TGTGCCAGCAGCGCCTACTCCACAGATACGCAGTATTTT
CASSAYSTDTQYF
>NA|TRBJ2-7|TRBV20-1|TRBD2
TGCAGTGCTAGAGACCTTCCCCGTCCTAGCGGGAGGACAGCCTACGAGCAGTACTTC
CSARDLPRPSGRTAYEQYF
>few|TRBJ2-1|TRBV14|NA
TGTGCCAGCAGCCGGGGCGGAACCCAGTCCTACAATGAGCAGTTCTTC
CASSRGGTQSYNEQFF
>NA|TRBJ1-5|TRBV20-1|NA
TGCAGTGCTAGACACCCAGATCAGCCCCAGCATTTT
CSARHPDQPQHF
>few|TRBJ2-7|TRBV7-2|NA
TGTGCCACCTCAAAACAGGGCTCCTTCCACGAGCAGTACTTC
CATSKQGSFHEQYF
>NA|TRBJ2-7|TRBV27|NA
TGTGCCAGCAGTTTGGCGGCCGCCCTTGACGAGCAGTACTTC
CASSLAAALDEQYF
>few|TRBJ2-7|TRBV29-1|TRBD1
TGCAGCGTTAGGGGGACAGACCCCTACGAGCAGTACTTC
CSVRGTDPYEQYF
>NA|TRBJ2-4|TRBV11-2|NA
TGTGCCAGCAGCTTAATGGCGGGACAAGACAATGAGCAGTACTTC
CASSLMAGQDNEQYF
>NA|TRBJ2-7|TRBV27|NA
TGTGCCAGCAGTTTTCGTGGCGGACAGTCCTTGGGGGAGCAGTACTTC
CASSFRGGQSLGEQYF
>NA|TRBJ1-2|TRBV6-2/TRBV6-3|NA
TGTGCCAGCAGTCAGCGTACGGTCTATGGCTACACCTTC
CASSQRTVYGYTF
>NA|TRBJ2-1|TRBV10-1|NA
TGCGCCAGCAGTGATTCTCACAATGAGCAGTTCTTC
CASSDSHNEQFF
>NA|TRBJ2-3|TRBV20-1|TRBD2
TGCAGTGCGCCGACTAGCGGGAACACAGATACGCAGTATTTT
CSAPTSGNTDTQYF
>NA|TRBJ2-5|TRBV2|NA
TGTGCCAGCAGTGAAGTCAGGGTAGAGACCCAGTACTTC
CASSEVRVETQYF
>NA|TRBJ2-5|TRBV5-1|TRBD2
TGCGCCAGCAGCTTGGCCGCCGGGACTAGCGGCGAGACCCAGTACTTC
CASSLAAGTSGETQYF
>NA|TRBJ2-5|TRBV12-3/TRBV12-4|TRBD2
TGTGCCAGCAGCCTAGCGGGGGAGTTAGAGACCCAGTACTTC
CASSLAGELETQYF
>NA|TRBJ2-7|TRBV29-1|TRBD2
TGCAGCGTTTCCGGGACTAGCGGGGGGCCCTTCTACGAGCAGTACTTC
CSVSGTSGGPFYEQYF
>NA|TRBJ2-3|TRBV11-2|NA
TGTGCCAGCAGCCGCCCGCGGGCCCGCACAGATACGCAGTATTTT
CASSRPRARTDTQYF
>NA|TRBJ2-1|TRBV9|NA
TGTGCCAGCAGCTTAAGTCGGGGAACCCATGAGCAGTTCTTC
CASSLSRGTHEQFF
>NA|TRBJ2-7|TRBV5-6|NA
TGTGCCAGCAGCTTGGTAGCTTCGGGCGGCTACGAGCAGTACTTC
CASSLVASGGYEQYF
>few|TRBJ2-1|TRBV7-2|NA
TGTGCCAGCACCCAAGGGGGTTCCTACAATGAGCAGTTCTTC
CASTQGGSYNEQFF
>few|TRBJ2-4|TRBV6-5|NA
TGTGCCAGCAGTTACTCGGGCGACAATGAGCAGTACTTC
CASSYSGDNEQYF
>NA|TRBJ2-1|TRBV6-2/TRBV6-3|TRBD1
TGTGCCAGCAGTTACTCGAGGCGAATGGAAATGTACCGGGACAGCCTCGATAATGAGCAGTTCTTC
CASSYSRRMEMYRDSLDNEQFF
>NA|TRBJ2-1|TRBV5-1|NA
TGCGCCAGCAGCTTGCAGGCGGATTCCTACAATGAGCAGTTCTTC
CASSLQADSYNEQFF
>NA|TRBJ1-1|TRBV4-1|NA
TGCGCCAGCAGCCAAACCCCAGGGGTTACTGAAGCTTTCTTT
CASSQTPGVTEAFF
>NA|TRBJ2-7|TRBV7-2|NA
TGTGCCAGCAGCGTGGGACATCGCTCCTACAATGAGCAGTACTTC
CASSVGHRSYNEQYF
>once|TRBJ2-5|TRBV18|NA
TGTGCCAGCTCACCTAGAGACAGAGGTAACCAAGAGACCCAGTACTTC
CASSPRDRGNQETQYF
>NA|TRBJ2-7|TRBV20-1|NA
TGCAGTGCTAGGGACCGGGACGCCGGAGGTTACAATGAGCAGTACTTC
CSARDRDAGGYNEQYF
>NA|TRBJ1-2|TRBV14|TRBD1
TGTGCCAGCAGCCGCCTGGGACAGTATGGCTACACCTTC
CASSRLGQYGYTF
>NA|TRBJ2-5|TRBV4-1|NA
TGCGCCAGCAGCCAAGAAGCTCACAGGGCTGGGGAGACCCAGTACTTC
CASSQEAHRAGETQYF
>NA|TRBJ1-2|TRBV20-1|NA
TGCAGTGCTAGAGGCCCCGAGGGTGGCTACACCTTC
CSARGPEGGYTF